What follows are 11 T cell receptor beta chains derived from one specimen sequenced in a study of T-cell memory formation after mild COVID-19. TCRdb analysed the 5' RACE reads with MiXCR anew, one entry per CDR3 protein. The sample records 190,000 or so distinct CDR3 sequences, 20% to 25% being singletons. The specimen was PBMCs or a T cell subset sorted from them (not recorded which). The receptors come from an adult woman who had mild COVID-19 (a few samples of this study predate the infection). Cell type and time point are not known.

The chain links TRBV3-2 to TRBJ2-5; the table's D call TRBD1 went unverified against the DNA. TRBV3-2 constitutes a pseudogene. The length of the CDR3 is 16 residues. The CDR3 DNA sequence: TGTGCCAGCAGCCAAGAACTCAGGGGATGTCTGCAGACCCAGTACTTC. Translating it yields CASSQELRGCLQTQYF.

This clonotype has only a few counts. Lacking the conserved final phenylalanine or tryptophan, this CDR3 likely reflects a read error. No DNA is shown, since the ends of the CDR3 on it are uncertain; the CDR3 is the one TCRdb lists. The chain employs TRBV7-2 and TRBJ2-3; TRBD2, the D gene given by the table, was not confirmed from the DNA. The CDR3 sequence runs 13 residues, both termini included. CDR1 is SGHTA, CDR2 FQGNSA, per germline. The CDR3 is CASSFLPRRKVPR.

This clonotype was detected a few times. The rearrangement uses TRBV7-9 and TRBJ1-1; weak D call: TRBD1 (5 bases). Germline V gene sequence: CDR1 SEHNR, CDR2 FQNEAQ (reference sequence). V lost 1 base and J lost 2, with 14 bases in between. This CDR3 comprises 16 residues. The CDR3 is CASSLGFGAPNTEAFF. DNA for the CDR3: TGTGCCAGCAGCTTAGGTTTCGGGGCCCCCAACACTGAAGCTTTCTTT.

A few counts support this clonotype. CDR3 protein: CASSSPEGWGANEQFF. CDR3 sequence (DNA): TGTGCCAGCAGCTCACCCGAGGGGTGGGGGGCGAATGAGCAGTTCTTC. The chain joins TRBV7-9 to TRBJ2-1, with D tentatively TRBD1 or TRBD2 (6 bases each). V was pared by 4 bases and J by 7 bases, with 20 bases between. The CDR3 totals 16 residues. Germline V gene data show CDR1 as SEHNR and CDR2 as FQNEAQ (reference sequence).

This clonotype was seen a handful of times. The genes are TRBV7-3 and TRBJ2-1; no firm D call. CDR3 length equals 15 residues. The germline V and J ends were trimmed by 10 bases and 5 bases, with 21 bases remaining between them. CDR1 is SGHTA and CDR2 is FQGTGA in the germline V gene. CDR3 nucleotide sequence: TGTGCCACGTCCTCGCGGAACGCTTCCGACAATGAGCAGTTCTTC. Translating gives CATSSRNASDNEQFF.

This clonotype occurred once. This rearrangement joins TRBV20-1 to TRBJ2-3; possibly TRBD1 for D (5 bases). Germline V lookup: CDR1 DFQATT, CDR2 SNEGSKA (reference sequence). Trimming took off 1 base at V and 2 bases at J, with 13 bases between the two ends. The CDR3 spans 15 residues. The CDR3 DNA sequence: TGCAGTGCTAGAGGGACCGGACACTCCACAGATACGCAGTATTTT. Amino acids: CSARGTGHSTDTQYF.

This clonotype was observed a handful of times. The CDR3 sequence: CASSSRDRGGLEQFF. The DNA for the CDR3 is TGTGCCAGCAGCTCCCGGGACAGGGGAGGCTTGGAGCAGTTCTTC. The chain links TRBV7-9 to TRBJ2-1; 10 nucleotides align to TRBD1. After removal of 4 bases from V and 10 bases from J, the junction contained 10 bases not matched to a gene. The CDR3 sequence is 15 residues long. The V gene's germline CDR1 is SEHNR and CDR2 FQNEAQ (reference sequence).

The CDR3 nucleotides read TGTGCCAGCAGCCACGAACCCAATAATTCACCCCTCCACTTT. Translated, it gives CASSHEPNNSPLHF. The chain employs TRBV7-3 and TRBJ1-6; D is ambiguous. Germline V gives CDR1 SGHTA, CDR2 FQGTGA. With 5 bases removed from V and 5 bases from J, the gap between germline ends came to 10 bases. This CDR3 has 14 residues.

The gene calls are TRBV6-1 and TRBJ2-7, with D unresolved. This CDR3 has 12 amino acids. CDR1 and CDR2 from the germline V gene are MNHNS and SASEGT. Trimming cost V 7 bases and J 2 bases, with 9 bases left between them. The CDR3 is CASNNEPYEQYF. The CDR3 nucleotides are TGTGCCAGCAATAACGAACCCTACGAGCAGTACTTC.

This clonotype was observed a handful of times. This chain connects TRBV9 to TRBJ2-1; tentatively, D is TRBD2 (6 bases). Germline V CDR1 and CDR2: SGDLS, YYNGEE. The CDR3 loop spans 16 amino acids. Trimming cost V 0 bases and J 6 bases, with 16 bases left between them. The CDR3 here is CASSVEDAGPSNEQFF. The CDR3 DNA follows: TGTGCCAGCAGCGTAGAGGACGCGGGGCCTAGCAATGAGCAGTTCTTC.

This clonotype was seen only a few times. V and J are TRBV29-1 and TRBJ2-3; D might be TRBD2 (5 bases). The CDR3 is 12 residues long. V lost 3 bases and J 3 bases, leaving 7 bases between the germline ends. Germline V gives CDR1 SQVTM, CDR2 ANQGSEA. CDR3 sequence (DNA): TGCAGCGTTGATCGGGGAACAGATACGCAGTATTTT. Translating it yields CSVDRGTDTQYF.